A single sample is the source of the 26 T cell receptor beta chains below, sequenced in a study of vaccination and CD4 T cells after COVID-19 (dated by TCRdb to between 2020 and 2023). These TCRs' antigens remain unknown. The sample's treatment or condition label, decoded: approximately nine-day PBMC culture with coronavirus spike peptide pools or control peptides (ViraFEST assay). The protocol used for the library was PCR. The sample was run on an Illumina iSeq 100. DNA from cultured CD4+ T cells was subjected to TCR sequencing with the Oncomine TCR Beta short-read assay at the Johns Hopkins FTIC core. The public reads were run again by TCRdb, first through fastp at Q25 and then through MiXCR, and only productive beta chains were kept. Records with the same CDR3 protein are collapsed into one entry carrying the most frequent genes and DNA. This sample gives approximately 13,000 distinct CDR3 sequences in total; under 40% of them show up just once. The biggest ten clones account for less than 11% of the sample.

Source material: CD4+ T cells from blood, cultured in vitro. These receptors were collected from a human donor who had recovered from COVID-19.

The CDR3 nucleotides read TGTGCCAGCAGTTTCAGTCACCTACAGGGGACTGTGGAGGGCTACACCTTC. This encodes CASSFSHLQGTVEGYTF. This rearrangement joins TRBV27 to TRBJ1-2; the match to TRBD1 covers 7 bases. The CDR3 runs to 17 residues. Germline CDR1 and CDR2: MNHEY and SMNVEV (reference sequence). J was trimmed by 8 bases and V by 3 bases; bases with no gene match: 18.

This chain connects TRBV6-1 to TRBJ2-2; no firm D call. The CDR3 is 15 residues long. Germline CDR1 MNHNS, CDR2 SASEGT. The V and J ends lost 7 bases and 2 bases respectively, with 14 bases between them. For the CDR3, the DNA is TGTGCCAGCATGGTAGGGTATGCCAACACCGGGGAGCTGTTTTTT. Translated, it gives CASMVGYANTGELFF.

The chain uses TRBV19 and TRBJ2-5; weak D call: TRBD1 (5 bases). The length of the CDR3 is 16 residues. Trimming removed 1 base from V and 5 bases from J, with 17 bases in between. From germline, CDR1 is LNHDA and CDR2 SQIVND (reference sequence). Here the CDR3 reads CASSIAPQGGGETQYF. DNA for the CDR3: TGTGCCAGTAGTATAGCTCCGCAGGGCGGTGGGGAGACCCAGTACTTC.

V usage is TRBV20-1 and J usage is TRBJ2-3; TRBD2 agrees at 13 bases. CDR3 length: 15 residues. Losses at the gene ends were 4 bases for V and 3 bases for J; bases not matched to a gene: 4. Germline V gene sequence: CDR1 DFQATT, CDR2 SNEGSKA (reference sequence). The CDR3 loop reads CSAMRLAGGTDTQYF. The CDR3 DNA reads TGCAGTGCTATGCGACTAGCGGGAGGTACAGATACGCAGTATTTT.

The chain couples TRBV11-2 to TRBJ1-5, with D possibly TRBD1 on 5 matching bases. CDR1 and CDR2 from the germline V gene are SGHAT and FQNNGV. Trimming left V 0 bases short and J 7 bases short, with 13 bases between. The CDR3 totals 15 residues. The CDR3: CASSLERRGSQPQHF. The CDR3 DNA sequence: TGTGCCAGCAGCTTAGAACGGAGGGGTTCACAGCCCCAGCATTTT.

This CDR3 is CASSFEYRPYNEQFF. The CDR3 DNA is TGCGCCAGCAGCTTCGAGTACAGACCCTACAATGAGCAGTTCTTC. The chain couples TRBV5-1 to TRBJ2-1; D unclear. The V gene's germline CDR1 is SGHRS and CDR2 YFSETQ. V lost 2 bases to trimming and J lost 2 bases, with 11 bases between them. This CDR3 has 15 amino acids.

The CDR3: CSVDSPGTSGIYEQYF. As DNA, the CDR3 is TGCAGCGTTGACTCTCCCGGGACTAGCGGAATCTACGAGCAGTACTTC. The rearrangement joins TRBV29-1 to TRBJ2-7; 11 nucleotides align to TRBD2. After removal of 3 bases from V and 3 bases from J, the junction contained 10 bases not matched to a gene. CDR3 size: 16 residues. Germline CDR1 reads SQVTM; CDR2 reads ANQGSEA.

This clonotype was seen more than once but under ten times. This rearrangement joins TRBV20-1 to TRBJ2-7, with TRBD2 identical over 10 bases. Trimming removed 1 base from V and 9 bases from J; junction bases left unmatched: 3. From germline, CDR1 is DFQATT and CDR2 SNEGSKA (reference sequence). The CDR3 consists of 12 residues. The DNA of the CDR3 is TGCAGTGCTAGAGCTAGCGGGAGTGGGCAGTACTTC. Its protein is CSARASGSGQYF.

The table lists this clonotype with a few counts. The V gene is TRBV5-8, the J gene TRBJ2-1; no firm D call. This CDR3 comprises 13 residues. In germline, CDR1 is SGHTS, CDR2 YDEGEE. The V end was cut by 5 bases, the J end by 9 bases, with 15 bases between. CDR3 in amino acids: CASRYLMDREQFF. The CDR3 bases are TGTGCCAGCAGGTACTTAATGGATCGTGAGCAGTTCTTC.

The V call is TRBV7-2, the J call TRBJ2-3; unclear D gene. Trimming stripped 2 bases from V and 6 bases from J, with 9 bases between. The CDR3 totals 13 residues. In germline, CDR1 is SGHTA, CDR2 FQGNSA. CDR3 region: CASSLISSDTQYF. In DNA form, the CDR3 reads TGTGCCAGCAGCTTAATCTCGTCGGATACGCAGTATTTT.

The chain joins TRBV9 to TRBJ2-7; D not certain. This CDR3 has 13 amino acids. The germline V gene encodes CDR1 SGDLS and CDR2 YYNGEE. V dropped 0 bases and J dropped 8 bases, with 12 bases sitting between them. Here the CDR3 DNA reads TGTGCCAGCAGCGTAGGTGGCTCCACCCAGCAGTACTTC. Translating gives CASSVGGSTQQYF.

The J gene is TRBJ2-3, the V gene TRBV7-7, with D possibly being TRBD2 (5 bases). The CDR3 has 14 amino acids. Germline lookup yields CDR1 SSHAT and CDR2 FNYEAQ (reference sequence). V dropped 3 bases and J dropped 6 bases, with 13 bases sitting between them. The CDR3 spells CASSFNSASDTQYF. The DNA for the CDR3 is TGTGCCAGCAGCTTTAATAGCGCGTCCGATACGCAGTATTTT.

V and J are TRBV19 and TRBJ2-1; 15 bases match TRBD2. From germline, CDR1 is LNHDA and CDR2 SQIVND (reference sequence). This CDR3 is built from 17 residues. Trimming at V came to 1 base and at J to 9 bases, leaving 7 bases not matched to a gene. DNA for the CDR3: TGTGCCAGTAGTATAGCCGGGACTAGCGGGAGGAGGGCTGAGCAGTTCTTC. Protein sequence: CASSIAGTSGRRAEQFF.

V gene TRBV28 combines with J gene TRBJ1-5; D may be TRBD1 (5 bases). Germline V lookup: CDR1 MDHEN, CDR2 SYDVKM. CDR3 size: 17 residues. Trimming took off 2 bases at V and 0 bases at J, with 14 bases between the two ends. CDR3 in amino acids: CASSLMGRGNSNQPQHF. In nucleotides, the CDR3 is TGTGCCAGCAGTTTAATGGGACGGGGAAATAGCAATCAGCCCCAGCATTTT.

The chain carries TRBV20-1 and TRBJ2-1; 8 nucleotides match TRBD2. V shed 2 bases and J 7 bases; nucleotides not matched to a gene: 16. The V gene's germline CDR1 is DFQATT and CDR2 SNEGSKA (reference sequence). The CDR3 length is 17 residues. The CDR3 region has the DNA TGCAGTGCTAGACCAAGAACTAGCGGTACTCTTGATAATGAGCAGTTCTTC. This codes for CSARPRTSGTLDNEQFF.

In this sample, this clonotype turned up a few times. The J gene is TRBJ2-2, the V gene TRBV2; possibly TRBD1 or TRBD2 for D (6 bases each). The V end lost 4 bases, the J end lost 0 bases, and 15 bases lay between the germline ends. The germline V gene has CDR1 SNHLY and CDR2 FYNNEI. The CDR3 consists of 17 residues. The CDR3 protein is CASSGGVGGPNTGELFF. The CDR3 bases are TGTGCCAGCAGTGGGGGGGTGGGGGGCCCGAACACCGGGGAGCTGTTTTTT. Drawing the rest from reference TRBV2 and TRBJ2-2, the complete variable domain is EPEVTQTPSHQVTQMGQEVILRCVPISNHLYFYWYRQILGQKVEFLVSFYNNEISEKSEIFDDQFSVERPDGSNFTLKIRSTKLEDSAMYFCASSGGVGGPNTGELFFGEGSRLTVL.

CDR3 in DNA: TGTGCAAGTCCCCTACCGTACAGGGGTCCCGAGACCCAGTACTTC. Amino acids: CASPLPYRGPETQYF. The chain recombines TRBV12-2 with TRBJ2-5; the table's D gene call, TRBD1, was not cross checked with the DNA. TRBV12-2 is a listed pseudogene. The CDR3 length is 15 residues.

The genes are TRBV20-1 and TRBJ1-5, with 12 bases identical to TRBD1. Germline loops: CDR1 DFQATT, CDR2 SNEGSKA (reference sequence). V lost 1 base to trimming and J lost 6 bases; unmatched junction nucleotides: 7. There are 16 residues in the CDR3. The DNA for the CDR3 is TGCAGTGCTAGAGCGGCCGGGACAGGGGGCAGTCAGCCCCAGCATTTT. Translating it yields CSARAAGTGGSQPQHF.

The V gene is TRBV11-1, the J gene TRBJ2-1; 14 bases match TRBD2. Germline V lookup: CDR1 SGHAT, CDR2 FQDESV (reference sequence). This CDR3 spans 15 amino acids. With V trimmed by 7 bases and J by 7 bases, 6 bases remained unmatched. CDR3 protein: CASNEWTSGRNEQFF. DNA for the CDR3: TGTGCCAGCAACGAATGGACTAGCGGGAGGAATGAGCAGTTCTTC.

This clonotype has more than one count but fewer than ten. The V call is TRBV19, the J call TRBJ1-5, with 9 bases matching TRBD1. The trim removed 4 bases at V and 2 bases at J, leaving 3 bases unmatched. CDR3 length: 15 amino acids. Germline CDR1 is LNHDA and CDR2 is SQIVND (reference sequence). CDR3: CASSTRTGGNQPQHF. DNA of the CDR3: TGTGCCAGTAGTACCCGGACAGGGGGCAATCAGCCCCAGCATTTT.

The V and J genes are TRBV7-9 and TRBJ2-5, with a weak D call TRBD2 (5 bases). From germline, CDR1 is SEHNR and CDR2 FQNEAQ (reference sequence). The CDR3 has 16 amino acids. V was clipped by 5 bases and J by 5 bases, with 21 bases between them. The CDR3 spells CASSPIFRTRGETQYF. The CDR3 DNA sequence: TGTGCCAGCAGCCCCATATTTCGGACCAGAGGGGAGACCCAGTACTTC.

The chain joins TRBV3-1 to TRBJ1-6; D unclear. Trimming took off 1 base at V and 10 bases at J, with 11 bases between the two ends. Germline CDR1 is LGHDT and CDR2 is YNNKEL (reference sequence). The CDR3 covers 14 residues. The CDR3 bases are TGTGCCAGCAGCCAAGTCGTGGATGGCTCACCCCTCCACTTT. This encodes CASSQVVDGSPLHF.

The chain links TRBV10-2 to TRBJ1-6, with 8 bases identical to TRBD1. The CDR3 runs to 13 residues. The germline V gene encodes CDR1 WSHSY and CDR2 SAAADI. With 2 bases clipped from V and 9 bases from J, the junction kept 0 bases outside the gene matches. As DNA, the CDR3 is TGCGCCAGCAGTGAGGACAGGGGTTCACCCCTCCACTTT. Its translation is CASSEDRGSPLHF.

This clonotype is judged medium-sized. The chain employs TRBV7-9 and TRBJ2-2; 11 bases fit TRBD1. Germline CDR1 SEHNR, CDR2 FQNEAQ (reference sequence). This CDR3 has 15 residues. J gave up 3 bases and V 3 bases, and 0 bases lay outside the gene matches. CDR3 sequence reads: CASSLGQGDTGELFF. DNA for the CDR3: TGTGCCAGCAGCTTGGGACAGGGGGACACCGGGGAGCTGTTTTTT.

Only a few counts were recorded for this clonotype. J is TRBJ1-1 and V is TRBV30; D not certain. CDR1 GTSNPN and CDR2 SVGIG come from the germline V gene (reference sequence). CDR3 length: 14 residues. V lost 2 bases, J lost 5 bases, and 15 bases lay in between. CDR3 sequence (DNA): TGTGCCTGGAGTTTTGGAGGGAGTAGAACTGAAGCTTTCTTT. As protein: CAWSFGGSRTEAFF. Together with reference TRBV30 and TRBJ1-1, the CDR3 gives the full variable domain: SQTIHQWPATLVQPVGSPLSLECTVEGTSNPNLYWYRQAAGRGLQLLFYSVGIGQISSEVPQNLSASRPQDRQFILSSKKLLLSDSGFYLCAWSFGGSRTEAFFGQGTRLTVV.

This clonotype was picked up a small number of times. The chain combines TRBV20-1 with TRBJ1-6; D perhaps matches TRBD1 (6 bases). This CDR3 region has 19 residues. V was pared by 3 bases and J by 1 base, with 22 bases between. Germline lookup yields CDR1 DFQATT and CDR2 SNEGSKA (reference sequence). The CDR3 DNA reads as TGCAGTGCTAGGTGGGGCAGGGGCGCCCTTCGGTCCTATAATTCACCCCTCCACTTT. Translating it yields CSARWGRGALRSYNSPLHF.